This TCR beta chain was found in a study of cytomegalovirus exposure and HLA in healthy donors. Overall study: 81% of a few hundred genotyped donors fell in the Caucasian-associated ancestry cluster. Study-wide findings and caveats: Differences between HLA loci emerged in a later analysis of TCR association rates, with DRB1 most and HLA-C fewest. Serostatus for CMV was the only available immune exposure information.

Of note for this clone: What it binds is unknown.

Amplification used 60 Vbeta primers and 13 Jbeta primers. The table came from immunoSEQ multiplex PCR; TCRdb's copy has only in-frame clones and leaves some out. The data show approximately 160,000 clones, about 75% seen once. What was sequenced was PBMCs. The clonotype comes from a male donor in good health and CMV-seronegative.

The CDR3 loop reads CASSAGQGASSNQPQHF. The DNA for the CDR3 is TGTGCCAGCAGCGCAGGACAGGGGGCGTCTAGCAATCAGCCCCAGCATTTT. The V call is TRBV9, the J call TRBJ1-5; 11 bases are shared with TRBD1. V trimming: 3 bases; J trimming: 0 bases; junction bases outside the gene matches: 5. Germline assignment: CDR1 SGDLS and CDR2 YYNGEE. The CDR3 runs 17 residues.